This is a list of T cell receptor beta chains from one sample in a study of blood T cell repertoires in COVID-19. Sequenced by immunoSEQ multiplex PCR; TCRdb stores in-frame clones only, minus some. The data contain tens of thousands of clones, 82% of them singletons. Sequencing was carried out using peripheral blood. Receptors were obtained from a human donor with acute or convalescent COVID-19. The donor label of this sample is uncertain. CDR3s include the opening cysteine and the closing phenylalanine or tryptophan. The D gene is left open where the match is weak. Clone size, where shown, is once, few, many, or a class for clones that have expanded.

TRBD2,once,TRBV9,TRBJ2-1,TGTGCCAGCAGCCTTAGCGGGAGAATTGAGAATGAGCAGTTCTTC,CASSLSGRIENEQFF
TRBD2,-,TRBV19,TRBJ2-3,TGTGCCAGTAGTTATCACCAAGGACTAGCGGGGGGGCCCACAGATACGCAGTATTTT,CASSYHQGLAGGPTDTQYF
-,-,TRBV5-4,TRBJ1-2,TGTGCCAGCAGCACCCAGGGAAACTATGGCTACACCTTC,CASSTQGNYGYTF
-,-,TRBV6-2/TRBV6-3,TRBJ1-2,TGTGCCAGCAGTTACGAAGGCAGGGCTAACTATGGCTACACCTTC,CASSYEGRANYGYTF
TRBD2,-,TRBV5-6,TRBJ2-1,TGTGCCAGCAGCGCACTGAGGACTAGCGGGAGCAATGAGCAGTTCTTC,CASSALRTSGSNEQFF
-,-,TRBV14,TRBJ2-5,TGTGCCAGCAGCCAGCACGCAGGGTTACAAGAGACCCAGTACTTC,CASSQHAGLQETQYF
-,-,TRBV24-1,TRBJ1-1,TGTGCCACCAGTGATCCCGGGTCGGGCACTGAAGCTTTCTTT,CATSDPGSGTEAFF
TRBD1,-,TRBV28,TRBJ1-5,TGTGCCAGCCGGACAACAGGGGGTAGCAATCAGCCCCAGCATTTT,CASRTTGGSNQPQHF
TRBD2,-,TRBV3-1/TRBV3-2,TRBJ2-1,TGTGCCAGCAGCCGTTCGGGAGGCCCCTACAATGAGCAGTTCTTC,CASSRSGGPYNEQFF
-,-,TRBV7-9,TRBJ1-2,TGTGCCAGCATCGAGGCGGGGAAGGGTGCTGATGGCTACACCTTC,CASIEAGKGADGYTF
-,-,TRBV6-6,TRBJ1-3,TGTGCCAGCAGGAGGGAAACCTCTGGAAACACCATATATTTT,CASRRETSGNTIYF
TRBD1,-,TRBV12-3/TRBV12-4,TRBJ1-6,TGTGCCAGCAGTCCCCACAGGGGAACCCTCCACTTT,CASSPHRGTLHF
TRBD1,-,TRBV9,TRBJ2-2,TGTGCCAGCAGCCTCAGTGTGGGGACAGACACCGGGGAGCTGTTTTTT,CASSLSVGTDTGELFF
TRBD1,-,TRBV3-1/TRBV3-2,TRBJ1-6,TGTGCCAGCAGCCGTTCCGGGACAGGTGAATCACCCCTCCACTTT,CASSRSGTGESPLHF
TRBD1,-,TRBV30,TRBJ2-6,TGTGCCTGGAGCGAGACAGGGGTTGGGGCCAACGTCCTGACTTTC,CAWSETGVGANVLTF
-,-,TRBV18,TRBJ2-5,TGTGCCAGCTCACCAGCGGCGGAGACCCAGTACTTC,CASSPAAETQYF
-,-,TRBV3-1/TRBV3-2,TRBJ1-6,TGTGCCAGCAGCCAAGATTCCCGGGGTTCACCCCTCCACTTT,CASSQDSRGSPLHF
-,-,TRBV9,TRBJ1-2,TGTGCCAGCAGCGCCAGGCCGGGGGGGGAGGATGGCTACACCTTC,CASSARPGGEDGYTF
TRBD1,-,TRBV4-3,TRBJ1-6,TGCGCCAGCAGCCAAGAACCACAGGGGGCAGGGGATTCACCCCTCCACTTT,CASSQEPQGAGDSPLHF
TRBD1,-,TRBV30,TRBJ2-7,TGTGCCTGGAGCGGCCGAGAGACAGGGGGCGCGTATGAGCAGTACTTC,CAWSGRETGGAYEQYF
-,-,TRBV5-1,TRBJ2-3,TGCGCCAGCAGCTTAGCGGCGGATACGCAGTATTTT,CASSLAADTQYF
TRBD1,-,TRBV7-9,TRBJ1-4,TGTGCCAGCAGCCCATCGGGACAGGGCATCACAGGACTGTTTTTT,CASSPSGQGITGLFF
-,-,TRBV6-5,TRBJ2-7,TGTGCCAGCAGTTGGACAGTTAGCTCCTACGAGCAGTACTTC,CASSWTVSSYEQYF
TRBD2,-,TRBV5-1,TRBJ2-1,TGCGCCAGCAGCTCCGGGGGGGGCACCTACAATGAGCAGTTCTTC,CASSSGGGTYNEQFF
TRBD1,-,TRBV7-9,TRBJ1-5,TGTGCCAGCAGCAAGGGTCAGGGGGCCCCTTCCCAGCATTTT,CASSKGQGAPSQHF
-,-,TRBV6-4,TRBJ1-6,TGTGCCAGCAGGAGAAGCCCTGATAATTCACCCCTCCACTTT,CASRRSPDNSPLHF
-,-,TRBV6-6,TRBJ1-1,TGTGCCAGCAGTTCCCAGATTGAAAACACTGAAGCTTTCTTT,CASSSQIENTEAFF
TRBD1,-,TRBV7-6,TRBJ2-5,TGTGCCAGCAGCTGGGGGACAGGGACTCAAGAGACCCAGTACTTC,CASSWGTGTQETQYF
-,-,TRBV11-2,TRBJ2-6,TGTGCCGGAAGACTCTCTGGGGCCAACGTCCTGACTTTC,CAGRLSGANVLTF
TRBD1,-,TRBV5-4,TRBJ2-3,TGTGCCATAGGTCAAGGGGGCAAGTTCACAGATACGCAGTATTTT,CAIGQGGKFTDTQYF
TRBD1,-,TRBV2,TRBJ1-2,TGTGCCAGCGGGGGACAGGGGACATATGGCTACACCTTC,CASGGQGTYGYTF
TRBD1,-,TRBV19,TRBJ1-2,TGTGCCAGTAGTATAGCTCTGGACAGGGCCCTAAGAGGCTACACCTTC,CASSIALDRALRGYTF
-,few,TRBV2,TRBJ2-1,TGTGCCAGCAGTGGTTTTAGCGGAGCTTACAATGAGCAGTTCTTC,CASSGFSGAYNEQFF
TRBD2,-,TRBV4-2,TRBJ2-3,TGTGCCAGCAGCCAAGTAGCGGGGGGCACAGATACGCAGTATTTT,CASSQVAGGTDTQYF
TRBD2,few,TRBV30,TRBJ2-3,TGTGCCTGGAGTGTAAAGGGAGGGACGGATACGCAGTATTTT,CAWSVKGGTDTQYF
TRBD1,-,TRBV18,TRBJ1-1,TGTGCCAGCTCACCCCGGGACAGGGGGATCATGAACACTGAAGCTTTCTTT,CASSPRDRGIMNTEAFF
TRBD2,-,TRBV7-2,TRBJ2-7,TGTGCCAGCAGCTTAGTCAGCGGGAGCTACTACGAGCAGTACTTC,CASSLVSGSYYEQYF
-,-,TRBV11-2,TRBJ2-1,TGTGCCAGCAGCCTGGGCGGGGCCCCATTCGATGAGCAGTTCTTC,CASSLGGAPFDEQFF
-,-,TRBV15,TRBJ1-1,TGTGCCACCGGGAGGGGGAACGCAAGGACTGAAGCTTTCTTT,CATGRGNARTEAFF
-,-,TRBV15,TRBJ1-1,TGTGCCACCAGCAGAGAATTTGGCGGTGAAGCTTTCTTT,CATSREFGGEAFF
TRBD1,-,TRBV4-1,TRBJ1-4,TGCGCCAGCAGCGTTTGGGGGAGCCCGGGACAGGGAAATGAAAAACTGTTTTTT,CASSVWGSPGQGNEKLFF
-,-,TRBV20-1,TRBJ2-2,TGCAGTGCTAGTCGGGCAGGGCGGACCGGGGAGCTGTTTTTT,CSASRAGRTGELFF
-,-,TRBV10-2,TRBJ1-4,TGCGCCAGCAGCGGACCGGGACAAACGAATGAAAAACTGTTTTTT,CASSGPGQTNEKLFF
TRBD1,-,TRBV5-1,TRBJ1-2,TGCGCCAGCAGCACGGGACAGGGGAGTTTTTATGGCTACACCTTC,CASSTGQGSFYGYTF
TRBD2,-,TRBV5-1,TRBJ2-3,TGCGCCAGCAGCTACACTAGCGGGGGGGCCACAGATACGCAGTATTTT,CASSYTSGGATDTQYF
TRBD1,few,TRBV9,TRBJ2-5,TGTGCCAGCAGCGTTGGCGGACAGGGCGGGGAGACCCAGTACTTC,CASSVGGQGGETQYF
TRBD2,-,TRBV20-1,TRBJ2-3,TGCAGTGCTAGTTCGGCTAGCGGGAGCGCAGATACGCAGTATTTT,CSASSASGSADTQYF
-,-,TRBV18,TRBJ1-4,TGTGCCAGCTCCCGCGAGGAGGGGGAAAAACTGTTTTTT,CASSREEGEKLFF
TRBD1,-,TRBV19,TRBJ1-2,TGTGCCAGTTCTATGGCACAGGGACAGCACCCCAACTATGGCTACACCTTC,CASSMAQGQHPNYGYTF
TRBD1,-,TRBV7-2,TRBJ1-5,TGTGCCAGCAGCTGGACAGGGTTTGGCAATCAGCCCCAGCATTTT,CASSWTGFGNQPQHF
-,once,TRBV19,TRBJ2-1,TGTGCCAGTAGTATAGGGCTAGAGTCCTACAATGAGCAGTTCTTC,CASSIGLESYNEQFF
-,-,TRBV4-2,TRBJ1-2,TGTGCCAGCAGCCAAGGGAGTTCGGCGTATGGCTACACCTTC,CASSQGSSAYGYTF
TRBD2,-,TRBV30,TRBJ2-5,TGTGCCTGGAGTGTCGGCCTAGCGGGCCCCAGGGGAGAGACCCAGTACTTC,CAWSVGLAGPRGETQYF
TRBD1,-,TRBV27,TRBJ2-7,TGTGCCAGCAGTTCCCGGACAGGGGGCATCGGCGAGCAGTACTTC,CASSSRTGGIGEQYF
-,-,TRBV7-9,TRBJ2-6,TGTGCCAGCAGCCCACGAGGGGGGGCTGGGGCCAACGTCCTGACTTTC,CASSPRGGAGANVLTF
TRBD1,-,TRBV27,TRBJ1-1,TGTGCCAGCAGTTTAACAGGGGGAAGTACTGAAGCTTTCTTT,CASSLTGGSTEAFF